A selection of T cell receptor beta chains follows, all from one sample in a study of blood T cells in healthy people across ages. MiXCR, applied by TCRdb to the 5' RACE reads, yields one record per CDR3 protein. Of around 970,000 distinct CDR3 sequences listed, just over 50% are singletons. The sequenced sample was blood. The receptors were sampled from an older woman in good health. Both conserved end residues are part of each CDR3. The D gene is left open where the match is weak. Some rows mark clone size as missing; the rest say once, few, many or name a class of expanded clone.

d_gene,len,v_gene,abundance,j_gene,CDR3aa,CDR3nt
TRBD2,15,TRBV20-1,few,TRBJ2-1,CSASRGTSGMSEQFF,TGCAGTGCTAGTAGGGGGACTAGCGGGATGAGTGAGCAGTTCTTC
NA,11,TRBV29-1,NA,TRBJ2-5,CSVVPGETQYF,TGCAGCGTTGTCCCAGGGGAGACCCAGTACTTC
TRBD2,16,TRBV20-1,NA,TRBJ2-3,CSAPTRTSGSGDTQYF,TGCAGTGCTCCAACCCGGACTAGCGGGAGTGGAGATACGCAGTATTTT
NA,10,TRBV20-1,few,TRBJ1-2,CSASLAGYTF,TGCAGTGCTAGCTTGGCAGGCTACACCTTC
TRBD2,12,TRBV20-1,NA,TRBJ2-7,CSAPSGNYEQYF,TGCAGTGCTCCTAGCGGGAACTACGAGCAGTACTTC
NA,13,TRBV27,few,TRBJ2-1,CASSFIGDEEQFF,TGTGCCAGCAGTTTTATCGGGGATGAGGAGCAGTTCTTC
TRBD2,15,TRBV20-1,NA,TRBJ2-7,CSAPTRVAGGYEQYF,TGCAGTGCCCCGACCAGGGTAGCGGGAGGCTACGAGCAGTACTTC
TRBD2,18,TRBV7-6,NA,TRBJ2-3,CASSARSTGTSRTDTQYF,TGTGCCAGCAGCGCTAGGTCGACCGGGACTAGTCGCACAGATACGCAGTATTTT
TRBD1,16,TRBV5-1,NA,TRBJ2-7,CASSLAPGQGMREQYF,TGCGCCAGCAGCTTGGCCCCGGGACAGGGGATGCGCGAGCAGTACTTC
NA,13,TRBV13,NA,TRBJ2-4,CASSLGNGDIQYF,TGTGCCAGCAGCTTAGGCAACGGAGACATTCAGTACTTC
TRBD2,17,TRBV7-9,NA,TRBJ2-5,CASSPGLAGVAQETQYF,TGTGCCAGCAGCCCCGGACTAGCGGGAGTTGCGCAAGAGACCCAGTACTTC
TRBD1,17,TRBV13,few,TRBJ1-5,CASSQGVGGNSNQPQHF,TGTGCCAGCAGCCAGGGGGTGGGGGGCAATAGCAATCAGCCCCAGCATTTT
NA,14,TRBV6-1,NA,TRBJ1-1,CASSARQKNTEAFF,TGTGCCAGCAGTGCTCGACAGAAGAACACTGAAGCTTTCTTT
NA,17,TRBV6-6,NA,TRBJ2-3,CASSYGAFLASTDTQYF,TGTGCCAGCAGTTACGGGGCTTTCTTAGCTAGCACAGATACGCAGTATTTT
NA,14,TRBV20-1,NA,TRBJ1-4,CSARVAGLYEKLFF,TGCAGTGCTAGAGTAGCAGGGTTGTATGAAAAACTGTTTTTT
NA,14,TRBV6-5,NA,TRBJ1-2,CASKSRKLNYGYTF,TGTGCCAGCAAGAGCCGAAAACTAAACTATGGCTACACCTTC
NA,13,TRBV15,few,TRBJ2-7,CATSSPDFHEQYF,TGTGCCACCAGCAGCCCGGACTTCCACGAGCAGTACTTC
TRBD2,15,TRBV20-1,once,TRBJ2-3,CSARDIAGYTDTQYF,TGCAGTGCTAGAGACATAGCGGGGTACACAGATACGCAGTATTTT
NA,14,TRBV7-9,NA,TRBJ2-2,CASKPTPNTGELFF,TGTGCCAGCAAACCGACCCCAAACACCGGGGAGCTGTTTTTT
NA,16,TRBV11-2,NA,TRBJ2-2,CASAQKGFENTGELFF,TGTGCCAGCGCACAAAAAGGGTTTGAGAACACCGGGGAGCTGTTTTTT
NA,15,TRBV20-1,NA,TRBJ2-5,CSIQRRTARQETQYF,TGCAGTATCCAACGGCGGACAGCCCGCCAAGAGACCCAGTACTTC
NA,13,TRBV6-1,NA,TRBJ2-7,CASKGGGHYEQYF,TGTGCCAGCAAAGGGGGGGGCCATTACGAGCAGTACTTC
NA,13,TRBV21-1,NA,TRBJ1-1,CASSDRPGTEAFF,TGTGCCAGCAGCGACAGACCAGGAACTGAAGCTTTCTTT
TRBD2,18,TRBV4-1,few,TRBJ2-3,CASSLKGLAGVSQDTQYF,TGCGCCAGCAGTCTAAAGGGACTAGCGGGAGTAAGTCAAGATACGCAGTATTTT
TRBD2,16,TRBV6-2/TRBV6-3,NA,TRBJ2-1,CASSYSTAGANNEQFF,TGTGCCAGCAGTTACTCGACAGCGGGGGCAAACAATGAGCAGTTCTTC
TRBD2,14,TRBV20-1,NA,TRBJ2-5,CSARGLAEAGTQYF,TGCAGTGCTAGGGGGCTAGCGGAGGCCGGGACCCAGTACTTC